The rows below give T cell receptor beta chains drawn from one sample of a study of patients and donors after allogeneic stem cell transplantation. From the RT-PCR reads, TCRdb called clonotypes with MiXCR, one entry per CDR3 protein. The sample has about 4,200 distinct CDR3 sequences, roughly 16% seen once; the top ten hold over 70%. Specimen: blood, either unsorted or a sorted T cell fraction (not recorded which). These receptors were taken from a human donor who was either an allogeneic HSCT recipient or a stem cell or donor lymphocyte infusion donor (not recorded which). It is not recorded whose cells these are; they may come from a transplant donor. The CDR3 runs from the conserved cysteine through the conserved F or W. A D gene is named only where the DNA matches it firmly. Clone sizes are given selectively: once, few, many, or a class where the clone is expanded.

V gene	J gene	clone size	D gene	CDR3 DNA	CDR3 protein
TRBV4-2	TRBJ2-3	many	TRBD2	TGTGCCAGCAGCCAAGCGAAACGGGGGGTATCCCCAGGTACGCAGTATTTT	CASSQAKRGVSPGTQYF
TRBV28	TRBJ2-1	.	.	TGTGCCAGCAGTTCAGTAGTCAGCTCCTACAATGAGCAGTTCTTC	CASSSVVSSYNEQFF
TRBV5-8	TRBJ2-1	medium-sized	TRBD2	TGTGCCAGCAGCTTGCCCCCAGCGGGAATGGATGAGCAGTTCTTC	CASSLPPAGMDEQFF
TRBV5-1	TRBJ2-1	many	TRBD2	TGCGCCAGCAGCACCGCTAGCGGTAATGAGCAGTTCTTC	CASSTASGNEQFF
TRBV11-3	TRBJ1-6	many	.	TGTGCCAGCAGCTTGGGAACCATTAATTCACCCCTCCACTTT	CASSLGTINSPLHF
TRBV20-1	TRBJ2-1	many	TRBD2	TGCAGTGGTCAACCGGGACTAGCGGGGGGTATATACAATGAGCAGTTCTTC	CSGQPGLAGGIYNEQFF
TRBV6-1	TRBJ2-5	few	.	TGTGCCAGCTGGTGGCGGCAAGAGACCCAGTACTTC	CASWWRQETQYF
TRBV6-6	TRBJ2-7	.	.	TGTGCCAGCAGTTACTATACTACAAAACAGGGCGAGCAGTACTTC	CASSYYTTKQGEQYF
TRBV12-3/TRBV12-4	TRBJ2-7	.	TRBD1	TGTGCCAGCAGCTCCGGGACAGGGAAAGAGCAGTACTTC	CASSSGTGKEQYF
TRBV7-9	TRBJ1-2	medium-sized	.	TGTGCCAGCAGCCCTCCGATTGACGAAGGCTACACCTTC	CASSPPIDEGYTF
TRBV28	TRBJ1-5	many	TRBD1	TGTGCCAGCAGTTCTCCCGGGACAGTGGGGCAGCCCCAGCATTTT	CASSSPGTVGQPQHF
TRBV6-5	TRBJ1-5	medium-sized	TRBD1	TGTGCCAGCAGTTCCCCGGGACAGGGAAATCAGCCCCAGCATTTT	CASSSPGQGNQPQHF
TRBV3-1	TRBJ1-2	many	.	TGTGCCAGCAGCCGGGGACTTTTCTATGGCTACACCTTC	CASSRGLFYGYTF
TRBV5-1	TRBJ2-3	many	.	TGCGCCAGCAGCTTTACAGTCACAGATACGCAGTATTTT	CASSFTVTDTQYF
TRBV28	TRBJ2-3	.	.	TGTGCCAGCAGTTTGTGTCTAGCGCCCGCCTCTAGCACAGATACGCAGTATTTT	CASSLCLAPASSTDTQYF
TRBV21-1	TRBJ2-7	many	.	TGTGCCAGCAGCAAAGTGGCCAGGGGCGTTATCTACGAGCAGTACTTC	CASSKVARGVIYEQYF
TRBV12-3/TRBV12-4	TRBJ2-1	few	TRBD1	TGTGCCAGCAGCCCGCGACCAGGGGGCAGATACAATGAGCAGTTCTTC	CASSPRPGGRYNEQFF
TRBV7-6	TRBJ1-1	few	TRBD1	TGTGCCAGCAGGGAATTCCGGGACAGGGTTTATACTGAAGCTTTCTTT	CASREFRDRVYTEAFF
TRBV5-4	TRBJ2-1	few	.	TGTGCCAGCAGTTCCATGTACAATGAGCAGTTCTTC	CASSSMYNEQFF
TRBV2	TRBJ2-1	.	TRBD2	TGTGCCAGCAGACCCGGGAGGCACAATGAGCAGTTCTTC	CASRPGRHNEQFF
TRBV6-5	TRBJ1-2	few	.	TGTGCCAGCAGTTACCCCGGGTCAACCAACGGCTACACCTTC	CASSYPGSTNGYTF
TRBV20-1	TRBJ2-7	few	TRBD2	TGCAGTGCTAAACTAGCGGGAGGGTTCTACGAGCAGTACTTC	CSAKLAGGFYEQYF
TRBV7-9	TRBJ2-1	.	.	TGTGCCAGCACCCTAGGGGTGGGGATCTACAATGAGCAGTTCTTC	CASTLGVGIYNEQFF
TRBV7-9	TRBJ2-1	many	TRBD2	TGTGCCAGCAGCCCTGGGACTAGCGGGAGCTGGTCCTACAATGAGCAGTTCTTC	CASSPGTSGSWSYNEQFF
TRBV6-5	TRBJ1-5	.	.	TGTGCCAGCAGCCGGCCAGGAAAGCCCCAGCATTTT	CASSRPGKPQHF
TRBV20-1	TRBJ1-6	medium-sized	TRBD1	TGCAGTGCTAAAATCGGACAGGGGGCGTCAGGGAATTCACCCCTCCACTTT	CSAKIGQGASGNSPLHF
TRBV4-1	TRBJ1-2	.	TRBD1	TGCGCCAGCAGGACACCGGGACAGGGGGATGGCTACACCTTC	CASRTPGQGDGYTF
TRBV6-5	TRBJ2-1	.	.	TGTGCCACCCACCGGTGGATTGATGAGCAGTTCTTC	CATHRWIDEQFF
TRBV24-1	TRBJ2-1	.	.	TGTGCCACCAGTGTCCCGGGAGCGGAGAGGAACAATGAGCAGTTCTTC	CATSVPGAERNNEQFF
TRBV3-1	TRBJ2-5	.	TRBD1	TGTGCCAGCAGCCGGAGACAGGGCCAAGAGACCCAGTACTTC	CASSRRQGQETQYF
TRBV18	TRBJ1-2	many	.	TGTGCCAGCTCATCCTCTACAGCTTACTATGGCTACACCTTC	CASSSSTAYYGYTF
TRBV28	TRBJ1-5	many	TRBD1	TGTGCCAGCAGTTTATACAGGGGATGGGATCAGCCCCAGCATTTT	CASSLYRGWDQPQHF
TRBV9	TRBJ2-2	.	TRBD2	TGTGCCAGCAGCGTAGCGGGGACTAGCGGGACCGGGGAGCTGTTTTTT	CASSVAGTSGTGELFF
TRBV6-6	TRBJ2-7	.	TRBD2	TGTGCCAGCAGTCCAGCGGGATCCTACGAGCAGTACTTC	CASSPAGSYEQYF
TRBV28	TRBJ1-6	few	.	TGTGCCAGCAGTTTATCTACCCTCTATAATTCACCCCTCCACTTT	CASSLSTLYNSPLHF
TRBV4-1	TRBJ2-7	many	TRBD2	TGCGCCAGCAGCCAAGCTCTAGCGGAAAGCTCCTACGAGCAGTACTTC	CASSQALAESSYEQYF
TRBV6-6	TRBJ1-5	many	.	TGTGCCAGCAGTTACCGTAGGGTGGGAGGCAATCAGCCCCAGCATTTT	CASSYRRVGGNQPQHF
TRBV5-1	TRBJ2-2	.	.	TGCGCCAGCAGCTTCGGGAACACCGGGGAGCTGTTTTTT	CASSFGNTGELFF
TRBV6-2/TRBV6-3	TRBJ2-1	.	.	TGTGCCAGCAGTAAGGGACGGCAGAACCCCTACAATGAGCAGTTCTTC	CASSKGRQNPYNEQFF
TRBV28	TRBJ2-4	.	.	TGTGCCAGCACCTCCCCTCTAGGGGAGGAGAACATTCAGTACTTC	CASTSPLGEENIQYF
TRBV29-1	TRBJ1-1	.	.	TGCAGCGCGGGATGGAACACTGAAGCTTTCTTT	CSAGWNTEAFF
TRBV12-3/TRBV12-4	TRBJ2-7	medium-sized	TRBD1	TGTGCCAGTCGACAGGGCGGCGAGCAGTACTTC	CASRQGGEQYF
TRBV11-3	TRBJ1-5	many	.	TGTGCCAGCAGCTCGGTCTGGCCCCAGCATTTT	CASSSVWPQHF
TRBV12-5	TRBJ2-7	many	.	TGTGCTAGTGCCTTGGGCACCTACGAGCAGTACTTC	CASALGTYEQYF
TRBV11-2	TRBJ2-7	few	.	TGTGCCAGCAGCCGGACAGTCAGAACCTACGAGCAGTACTTC	CASSRTVRTYEQYF
TRBV28	TRBJ1-1	many	.	TGTGCCAGCAGTTCCCCCACGACAAACACTGAAGCTTTCTTT	CASSSPTTNTEAFF
TRBV11-2	TRBJ2-3	few	.	TGTGCCAGCAGCTTAACTAGCCTCACAGATACGCAGTATTTT	CASSLTSLTDTQYF
TRBV6-4	TRBJ2-1	.	TRBD2	TGTGCCAGCAGAAGCGGGAACGTTGAGCAGTTCTTC	CASRSGNVEQFF
TRBV5-6	TRBJ2-6	once	.	TGTGCCAGCAGCTCTTTTTACGGGGTTCAAGTATCTGGGGCCAACGTCCTGACTTTC	CASSSFYGVQVSGANVLTF
TRBV5-1	TRBJ2-3	few	.	TGCGCCAGCAGCCTGACAGCTCCCACAGATACGCAGTATTTT	CASSLTAPTDTQYF